Listed below are T cell receptor beta chains from one sample, sequenced in a study of naive and memory T cell subsets. TCRdb used MiXCR to reprocess the UMI-ligation and nested PCR reads, holding one entry per CDR3 protein. The repertoire holds 95,000 to 110,000 distinct CDR3 sequences, with roughly 15% as singletons. The sample was naive CD8+ T cells from blood. The source is a human donor in good health. Each CDR3 is given with its conserved first and last residue. A D gene is named only where the DNA matches it firmly. For some rows the clone size is stated as once, few or many, or as a class when expanded; others skip it.

D	V	J	size	DNA	CDR3
.	TRBV7-9	TRBJ1-1	.	TGTGCCAGCAGACGGGAGGGTGCCACTGAAGCTTTCTTT	CASRREGATEAFF
.	TRBV4-2	TRBJ2-7	few	TGTGCCAGCAGCCGGGGGCGGGAGCAGAACGAGCAGTACTTC	CASSRGREQNEQYF
.	TRBV20-1	TRBJ2-5	many	TGCAGTTCTCCGGGACCGCGGCAGGAGACCCAGTACTTC	CSSPGPRQETQYF
TRBD1	TRBV7-9	TRBJ1-5	few	TGTGCCAGCAGCCAGGGGGAGCAGGGACCTTATCAGCCCCAGCATTTT	CASSQGEQGPYQPQHF
TRBD1	TRBV4-2	TRBJ2-4	few	TGTGCCAGCAGCCTAGAGGACAGGGCACGGGACATTCAGTACTTC	CASSLEDRARDIQYF
.	TRBV13	TRBJ1-4	few	TGTGCCAGCAGCTCGATAAGGACAGAGAATCGGCTGTTTTTT	CASSSIRTENRLFF
TRBD2	TRBV2	TRBJ2-7	many	TGTGCCAGCAGTGTCCCCGGGACTAGCGGATACGAGCAGTACTTC	CASSVPGTSGYEQYF
.	TRBV20-1	TRBJ2-7	many	TGCAGTGCTAGGGATGAACCGGGACCCAGCTACGAGCAGTACTTC	CSARDEPGPSYEQYF
TRBD2	TRBV20-1	TRBJ2-7	few	TGCAGTGCTAGAGAACTAGCGATACCTTCCTACGAGCAGTACTTC	CSARELAIPSYEQYF
.	TRBV19	TRBJ1-5	many	TGTGCCAGTAGTATAGATCTCCAGGCCTCGTATAGCAATCAGCCCCAGCATTTT	CASSIDLQASYSNQPQHF
TRBD2	TRBV11-2	TRBJ2-1	many	TGTGCCAGCAGCTTAGATTGGGGACTAGCGTTCGGCAATGAGCAGTTCTTC	CASSLDWGLAFGNEQFF
.	TRBV28	TRBJ2-5	many	TGTGCCAGCAGTTTGGACCACAAAGAGACCCAGTACTTC	CASSLDHKETQYF
TRBD1	TRBV14	TRBJ1-4	few	TGTGCCAGCAGCCCGGGACAGGCCATCCCAACTAATGAAAAACTGTTTTTT	CASSPGQAIPTNEKLFF
TRBD1	TRBV20-1	TRBJ2-5	.	TGCAGTGCTCCCCCCCCAGGACAGGCCTCGGAGACCCAGTACTTC	CSAPPPGQASETQYF
.	TRBV5-1	TRBJ1-3	.	TGCGCCAGCAGCTTTACGACTGGAAACACCATATATTTT	CASSFTTGNTIYF
TRBD1	TRBV27	TRBJ2-7	many	TGTGCCAGCAGGGACAGGGACTACGAGCAGTACTTC	CASRDRDYEQYF
TRBD2	TRBV2	TRBJ2-3	.	TGTGCCAGCACTTATCCAGGACTAGCGGCTAGCACAGATACGCAGTATTTT	CASTYPGLAASTDTQYF
TRBD2	TRBV7-8	TRBJ2-7	few	TGTGCCAGCAGCCCCCCGGCCCTAGCGGGAGGCGACGAGCAGTACTTC	CASSPPALAGGDEQYF
.	TRBV5-1	TRBJ2-3	few	TGCGCCAGCGAACTAAGCGGATTTAGCACAGATACGCAGTATTTT	CASELSGFSTDTQYF
TRBD1	TRBV13	TRBJ2-1	few	TGTGCCAGCAGCTCCGATCTGGGACAGGGATCGTACAATGAGCAGTTCTTC	CASSSDLGQGSYNEQFF
TRBD1	TRBV27	TRBJ1-1	few	TGTGCCAGCAGATTGGCAGGGGGGGACACTGAAGCTTTCTTT	CASRLAGGDTEAFF
TRBD1	TRBV12-3/TRBV12-4	TRBJ1-1	.	TGTGCCAGCGGGGGGACAGGGGTTACTGAAGCTTTCTTT	CASGGTGVTEAFF
TRBD1	TRBV7-8	TRBJ1-6	.	TGTGCCAGCAGCCAGACAGGGGTCCATTCACCCCTCCACTTT	CASSQTGVHSPLHF